This TCR beta chain was sequenced during a study of CD8 T cells in ankylosing spondylitis. About this clonotype: Its antigen is not identified.

General study points: A motif in TCR beta, a set of roughly eight highly homologous variants, appeared characteristic of ankylosing spondylitis blood. Some motif variants were previously reported in reactive arthritis synovial fluid and blood.

In TCRdb, the 5' RACE reads were re-called with MiXCR into one record per CDR3 protein. The sample consists of about 750,000 distinct CDR3 sequences, 15% to 20% of them appearing once. Germline loops: CDR1 MNHEY, CDR2 SMNVEV (reference sequence). The V end was cut by 2 bases, the J end by 0 bases, with 14 bases between. The CDR3 consists of 18 residues. This chain joins TRBV27 and TRBJ1-6; TRBD1 is a possible D gene (5 bases). Source material: blood, either unsorted or a sorted T cell fraction (not recorded which). The sequence was obtained from a male donor with ankylosing spondylitis. CDR3 residues: CASSLKGDHSSYNSPLHF. The CDR3 DNA is TGTGCCAGCAGTTTAAAAGGGGACCATAGCTCCTATAATTCACCCCTCCACTTT.